The source of this T cell receptor beta chain is a study of blood T cell repertoires in COVID-19 (dated by TCRdb to 2020 to 2021). About the study as a whole: Samples from collaborators originated in the United States, Italy and Spain and spanned both the acute and convalescent phases of COVID-19. The material from the prospective study consisted of cDNA or gDNA derived from T cells, B-cell-depleted T cells, or PBMCs. Subjects who had been exposed to COVID-19, were actively infected with it, or had recovered from it provided the deeply sampled blood TCRbeta repertoires that made up the dataset. The repertoires were made available in a free public database intended to serve as a resource for research on the immune response to SARS-CoV-2. The samples were drawn from two sources: the first 160 participants of the ongoing ImmuneRACE study, and 1,000 to 1,500 subjects contributed by 6 global collaborators. Nearly every sample came with metadata listing a de-identified subject ID, COVID-19 status, age in years and sex. Where available, HLA class I and class II types were taken from metadata supplied by the sample provider and were not determined by assay-based typing.

In the case of this clone: Its antigen is unknown. Base qualities are missing; no much larger clone stands one base away.

The immunoSEQ Assay, a bias-controlled multiplex PCR, was used to amplify TCRbeta CDR3 regions from genomic DNA. The paper's data handling went like this. The number of nucleated cells in each sample was estimated by amplification of reference gene primers within the assay. Sequence reads were collapsed and filtered to measure the absolute abundance of every unique TCRbeta CDR3 rearrangement. For each sample, productive Simpson clonality was calculated as the square root of Simpson's diversity index over productive rearrangements. The table was pulled from immuneACCESS by TCRdb, which kept in-frame rearrangements only. Such tables lose some clones; where checked, under half of the loss comes from unresolved V genes, and the rest has no known cause. V and J calls plus clone size are reproduced from that table; the DNA served to infer D and trimming. This sample has roughly 100,000 clones in its table, and approximately 72% of those were observed once. Roughly 21% of the sample goes to the ten largest clones.

Here is what the overall study found, with its caveats: Clinical and demographic metadata were provided uncurated, with the amount varying by source and participant.

Looking up the germline V gene (reference sequence) yields CDR1 MNHEY and CDR2 SMNVEV. The junction carries 9 bases between V and J, which are trimmed by 2 bases and 2 bases respectively. From cysteine to phenylalanine, the CDR3 is 14 amino acids long. Here the CDR3 DNA is all that survives: 42 bases in frame from base 1. Whole blood was collected in K2EDTA tubes by collaborating institutions according to the institutions' own protocols. Collaborator samples were shipped for TCRbeta analysis as frozen whole blood, isolated PBMCs, or DNA extracted from either sample type. The chain was built from TRBV27 and TRBJ1-2, with TRBD1 tentatively as D gene (5 bases match). The sequencing sample was made of peripheral blood. The clonotype comes from a woman between 65 and 79 years old with acute or convalescent COVID-19. The CDR3 amino acid sequence is: CASSLRGRNYGYTF. The nucleotide sequence reads TGTGCCAGCAGTTTAAGGGGCCGCAACTATGGCTACACCTTC.